What follows is one T cell receptor beta chain and its context. As yet, its antigen is unknown. Trimming took 1 base from V and 7 from J; bases not matched to a gene: 12. CDR1 and CDR2 from the germline V gene are GTSNPN and SVGIG (reference sequence). The CDR3 contains 16 residues. The data derive from a study of vaccination and CD4 T cells after COVID-19. Study in general: Stimulation used overlapping spike peptides from SARS-CoV-2, HCoV-NL63, HCoV-OC43 and HCoV-229E.

General study findings and limits: SARS-CoV-2-reactive clonotypes rose nonsignificantly, with the median going from approximately 21 to 40.

The treatment is: approximately 10-day PBMC culture with coronavirus spike peptide pools or control peptides (ViraFEST assay). In the ViraFEST assay, peptide-pool expansion preceded TCR sequencing of expanded clonotypes. The Oncomine TCR Beta short-read assay generated sequence data from the DNA of cultured CD4+ T cells. Each CDR3 protein gets one entry after TCRdb re-called the PCR reads with MiXCR. The table records 15,000 to 20,000 distinct CDR3 sequences, 40% to 60% of them present only once. Sequencing was performed on CD4+ T cells from blood, cultured in vitro, taken before SARS-CoV-2 vaccination. This chain connects TRBV30 to TRBJ2-4, with TRBD1 matching 8 bases. This receptor was identified in a human donor who had recovered from COVID-19. The CDR3 DNA sequence: TGTGCCTGGAGTGAATCCCCCAGGGGGCGTCGGAACATTCAGTACTTC. Protein sequence: CAWSESPRGRRNIQYF.